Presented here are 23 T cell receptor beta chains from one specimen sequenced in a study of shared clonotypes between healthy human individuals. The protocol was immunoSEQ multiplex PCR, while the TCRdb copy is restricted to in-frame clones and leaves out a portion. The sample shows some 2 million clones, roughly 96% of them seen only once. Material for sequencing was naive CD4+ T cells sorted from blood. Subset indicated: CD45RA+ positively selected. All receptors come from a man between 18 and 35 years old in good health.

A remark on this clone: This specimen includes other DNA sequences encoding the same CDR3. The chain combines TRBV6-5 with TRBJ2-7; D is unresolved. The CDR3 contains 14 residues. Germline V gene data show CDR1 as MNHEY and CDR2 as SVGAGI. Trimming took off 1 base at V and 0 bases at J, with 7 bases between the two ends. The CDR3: CASSYLTSSYEQYF. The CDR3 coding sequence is TGTGCCAGCAGTTACTTGACCAGCTCCTACGAGCAGTACTTC.

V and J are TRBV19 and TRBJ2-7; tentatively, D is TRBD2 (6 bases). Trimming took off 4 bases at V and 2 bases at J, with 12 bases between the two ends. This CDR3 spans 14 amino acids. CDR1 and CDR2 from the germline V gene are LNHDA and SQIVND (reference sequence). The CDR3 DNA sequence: TGTGCCAGTAGTACTGCGCGGGGTGCCTACGAGCAGTACTTC. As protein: CASSTARGAYEQYF.

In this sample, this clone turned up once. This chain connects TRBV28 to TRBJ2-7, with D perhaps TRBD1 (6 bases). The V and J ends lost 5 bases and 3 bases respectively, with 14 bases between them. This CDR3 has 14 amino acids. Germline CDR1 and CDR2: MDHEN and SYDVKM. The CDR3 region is CASSNYQGSYEQYF. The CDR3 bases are TGTGCCAGCAGTAACTACCAGGGGAGCTACGAGCAGTACTTC.

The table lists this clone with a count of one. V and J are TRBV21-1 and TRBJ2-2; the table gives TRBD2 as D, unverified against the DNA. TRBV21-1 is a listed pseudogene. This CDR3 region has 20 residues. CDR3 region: CASSKSLPSTSGFNTGELFF. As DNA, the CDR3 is TGTGCCAGCAGCAAATCCTTGCCTTCAACTAGCGGGTTTAACACCGGGGAGCTGTTTTTT.

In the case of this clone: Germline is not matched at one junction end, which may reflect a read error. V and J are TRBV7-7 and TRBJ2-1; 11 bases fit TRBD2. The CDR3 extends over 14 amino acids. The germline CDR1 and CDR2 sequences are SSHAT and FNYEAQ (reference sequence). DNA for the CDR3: TGTGCTAGCAGCCTGGGGCTAGCGGGAGGAGAGCAGTTCTTC. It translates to CASSLGLAGGEQFF.

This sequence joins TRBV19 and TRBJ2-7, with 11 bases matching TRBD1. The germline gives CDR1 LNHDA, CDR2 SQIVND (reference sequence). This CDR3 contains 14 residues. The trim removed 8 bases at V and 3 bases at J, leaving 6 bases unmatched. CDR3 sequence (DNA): TGTGCCAGTGGTACCGGGACAGGGGGCTACGAGCAGTACTTC. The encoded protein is CASGTGTGGYEQYF.

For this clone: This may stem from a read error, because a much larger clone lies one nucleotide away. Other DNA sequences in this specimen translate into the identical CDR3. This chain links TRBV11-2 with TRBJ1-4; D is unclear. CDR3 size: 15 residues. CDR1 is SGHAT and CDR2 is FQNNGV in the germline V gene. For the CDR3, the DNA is TGTGCCAGCAGCTCAGACGGTGCAACTAATGAAAAGCTGTTTTTT. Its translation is CASSSDGATNEKLFF.

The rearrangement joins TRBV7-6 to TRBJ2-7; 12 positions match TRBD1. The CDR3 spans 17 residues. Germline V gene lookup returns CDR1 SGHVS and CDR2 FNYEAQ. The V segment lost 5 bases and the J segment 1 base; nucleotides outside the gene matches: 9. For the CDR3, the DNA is TGTGCCAGCAGCCCGCGGCCGGGACAGGGGGCGTCCTACGAGCAGTACTTC. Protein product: CASSPRPGQGASYEQYF.

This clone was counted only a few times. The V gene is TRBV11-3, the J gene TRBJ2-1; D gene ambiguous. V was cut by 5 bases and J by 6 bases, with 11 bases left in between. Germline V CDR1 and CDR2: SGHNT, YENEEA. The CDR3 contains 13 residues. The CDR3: CASSQVGSNEQFF. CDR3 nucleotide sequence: TGTGCCAGCAGCCAAGTCGGGTCCAATGAGCAGTTCTTC.

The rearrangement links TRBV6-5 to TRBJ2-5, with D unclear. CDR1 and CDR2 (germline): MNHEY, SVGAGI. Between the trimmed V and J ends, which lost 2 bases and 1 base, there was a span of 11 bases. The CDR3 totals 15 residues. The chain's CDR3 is CASSYPIRSQETQYF. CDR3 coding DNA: TGTGCCAGCAGTTACCCTATCAGGAGCCAAGAGACCCAGTACTTC.

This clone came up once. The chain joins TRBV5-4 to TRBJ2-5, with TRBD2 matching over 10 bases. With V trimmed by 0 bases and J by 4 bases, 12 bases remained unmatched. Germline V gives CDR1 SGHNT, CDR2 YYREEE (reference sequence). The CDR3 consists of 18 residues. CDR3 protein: CASSLEGLVLAGSETQYF. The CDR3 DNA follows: TGTGCCAGCAGCTTGGAGGGGTTGGTACTAGCGGGATCAGAGACCCAGTACTTC.

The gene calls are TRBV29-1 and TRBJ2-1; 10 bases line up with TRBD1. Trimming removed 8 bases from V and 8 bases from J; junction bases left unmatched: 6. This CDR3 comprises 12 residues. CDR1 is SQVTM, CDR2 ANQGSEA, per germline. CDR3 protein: CSSDRGLDEQFF. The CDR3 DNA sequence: TGCAGCTCTGACAGGGGGCTCGATGAGCAGTTCTTC.

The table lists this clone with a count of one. This CDR3 is CASSDPGLTLQFF. CDR3 bases: TGTGCCAGCAGTGACCCCGGACTCACCCTTCAGTTCTTC. The chain has TRBV25-1 and TRBJ2-1; TRBD2 is a possible D gene (5 bases). V lost 3 bases and J lost 13, with 16 bases in between. The CDR3 spans 13 residues. CDR1 and CDR2 from the germline V gene are MGHDK and SYGVNS.

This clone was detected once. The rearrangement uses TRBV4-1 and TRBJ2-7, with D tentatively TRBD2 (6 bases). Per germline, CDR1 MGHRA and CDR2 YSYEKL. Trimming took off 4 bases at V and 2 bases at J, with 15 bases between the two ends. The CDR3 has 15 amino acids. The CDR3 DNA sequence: TGCGCCAGCAGCCGGCCCTCCGCGGGAACCTACGAGCAGTACTTC. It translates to CASSRPSAGTYEQYF.

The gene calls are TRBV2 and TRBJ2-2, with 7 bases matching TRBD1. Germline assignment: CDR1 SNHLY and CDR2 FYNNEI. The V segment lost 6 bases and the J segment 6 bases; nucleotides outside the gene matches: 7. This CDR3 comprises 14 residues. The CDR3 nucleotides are TGTGCCAGCAGACTACAGGGGAATGCCGGGGAGCTGTTTTTT. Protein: CASRLQGNAGELFF.

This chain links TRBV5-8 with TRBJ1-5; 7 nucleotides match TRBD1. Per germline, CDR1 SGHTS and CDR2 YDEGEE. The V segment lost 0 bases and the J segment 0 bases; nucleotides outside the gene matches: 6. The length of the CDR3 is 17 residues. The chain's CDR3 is CASSLAIGGFSNQPQHF. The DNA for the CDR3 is TGTGCCAGCAGCTTGGCTATAGGGGGCTTTAGCAATCAGCCCCAGCATTTT.

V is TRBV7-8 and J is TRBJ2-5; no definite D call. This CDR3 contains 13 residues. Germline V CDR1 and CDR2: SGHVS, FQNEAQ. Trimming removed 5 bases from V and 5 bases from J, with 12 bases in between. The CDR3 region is CASSPVEWETQYF. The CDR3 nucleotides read TGTGCCAGCAGCCCGGTGGAGTGGGAGACCCAGTACTTC.

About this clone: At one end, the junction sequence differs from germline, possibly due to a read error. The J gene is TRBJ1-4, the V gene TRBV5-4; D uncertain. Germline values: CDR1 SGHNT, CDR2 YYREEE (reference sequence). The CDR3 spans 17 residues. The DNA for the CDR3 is TGCGCCAGCAGCCAAGATCGGAAGGGTGAAAAGGTGGAGAAACTGTTTTTT. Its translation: CASSQDRKGEKVEKLFF.

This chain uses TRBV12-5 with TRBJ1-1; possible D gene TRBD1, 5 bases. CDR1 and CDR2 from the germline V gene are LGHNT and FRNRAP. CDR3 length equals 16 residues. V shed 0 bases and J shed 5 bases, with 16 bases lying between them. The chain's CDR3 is CASGLVVSGRGTEAFF. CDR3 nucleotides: TGTGCTAGTGGTTTGGTCGTCTCGGGGAGGGGAACTGAAGCTTTCTTT.

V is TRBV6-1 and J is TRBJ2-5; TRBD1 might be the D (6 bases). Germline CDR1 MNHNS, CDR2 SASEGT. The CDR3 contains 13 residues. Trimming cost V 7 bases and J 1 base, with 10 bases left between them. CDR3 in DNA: TGTGCCAGCACCCGGGACATCCAAGAGACCCAGTACTTC. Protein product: CASTRDIQETQYF.

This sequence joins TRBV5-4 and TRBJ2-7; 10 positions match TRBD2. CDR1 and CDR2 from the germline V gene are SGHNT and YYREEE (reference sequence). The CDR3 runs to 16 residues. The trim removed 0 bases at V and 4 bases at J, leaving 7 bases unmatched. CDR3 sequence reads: CASSLAASGRGYEQYF. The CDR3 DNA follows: TGTGCCAGCAGCTTGGCGGCTAGCGGGAGAGGGTACGAGCAGTACTTC.

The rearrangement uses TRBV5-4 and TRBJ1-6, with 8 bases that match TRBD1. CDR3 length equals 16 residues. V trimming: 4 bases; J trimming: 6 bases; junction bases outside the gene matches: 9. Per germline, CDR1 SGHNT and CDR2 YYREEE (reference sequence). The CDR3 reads CASSLYSGGRNSPLHF. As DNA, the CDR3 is TGTGCCAGCAGCCTTTACTCAGGGGGCCGTAATTCACCCCTCCACTTT.

The CDR3 DNA reads as TGTGCCAGCAATTTAGCGGGAGGGACAGATACGCAGTATTTT. This sequence encodes CASNLAGGTDTQYF. V gene TRBV7-8 combines with J gene TRBJ2-3; 11 nucleotides align to TRBD2. V lost 7 bases, J lost 3 bases, and 3 bases stayed unmatched. From germline, CDR1 is SGHVS and CDR2 FQNEAQ. The CDR3 runs 14 residues.